One and the same sample provided the 13 T cell receptor beta chains below, sequenced in a study of T cell responses to AZD1222 COVID-19 vaccine. Assay used: immunoSEQ multiplex PCR; TCRdb lists only in-frame clones, some missing. This sample yields about 120,000 clones, of which around 85% are seen a single time; over 5% belongs to the top ten. The sample in question was peripheral blood, obtained on day 0 of AZD1222 vaccination. The receptors shown here come from an adult in good health.

The table lists this clone with a count of one. This chain uses TRBV28 with TRBJ1-2; no firm D call. Germline CDR1 is MDHEN and CDR2 is SYDVKM. With 5 bases removed from V and 4 bases from J, the gap between germline ends came to 14 bases. The CDR3 is made up of 14 amino acids. DNA of the CDR3: TGTGCCAGCAGTCCCTTCCCGGGAGCCTATGGCTACACCTTC. Encoded protein: CASSPFPGAYGYTF.

This clone was observed once. The chain is built from TRBV4-1 and TRBJ2-2; a possible D gene is TRBD2 (5 bases). V was pared by 2 bases and J by 6 bases, with 16 bases between. The CDR3 contains 16 residues. In germline, CDR1 is MGHRA, CDR2 YSYEKL. CDR3 sequence: CASSQSSGGGAGELFF. In nucleotides, the CDR3 is TGCGCCAGCAGCCAATCCTCTGGCGGAGGAGCCGGGGAGCTGTTTTTT.

The rearrangement links TRBV19 to TRBJ1-1, with D unresolved. The V gene lost 1 base and the J gene lost 5 bases, with 11 bases spanning the gap. The CDR3 spans 14 residues. CDR1 and CDR2 (germline): LNHDA, SQIVND (reference sequence). The CDR3 DNA sequence: TGTGCCAGTAGTATAGGCCGGAGAGGGACTGAAGCTTTCTTT. This gives the protein CASSIGRRGTEAFF.

Remarks on this clone: The identical CDR3 is also encoded by other nucleotide sequences in the sample. The gene calls are TRBV12-3 or TRBV12-4 and TRBJ1-2, with D perhaps TRBD1 (5 bases). This CDR3 region has 13 residues. Trimming cost V 3 bases and J 6 bases, with 11 bases left between them. CDR3 nucleotide sequence: TGTGCCAGCAGTTTTGGGGGATCGGATGGCTACACCTTC. As protein: CASSFGGSDGYTF.

This sequence joins TRBV9 and TRBJ2-7; a weak D match, TRBD1 (5 bases). The germline V gene encodes CDR1 SGDLS and CDR2 YYNGEE. Trimming removed 0 bases from V and 2 bases from J, with 12 bases in between. The CDR3 extends over 15 amino acids. CDR3 bases: TGTGCCAGCAGCGTAGACCCGACAGTCCCCTACGAGCAGTACTTC. Protein product: CASSVDPTVPYEQYF.

The chain links TRBV5-5 to TRBJ1-2, with D perhaps matching TRBD1 (5 bases). The V end was cut by 4 bases, the J end by 4 bases, with 11 bases between. Germline lookup yields CDR1 SGHKS and CDR2 YYEKEE (reference sequence). The CDR3 loop spans 13 amino acids. Written as DNA, the CDR3 is TGTGCCAGCAGCATTAGACAGACCTATGGCTACACCTTC. Translated, it gives CASSIRQTYGYTF.

Only a few counts were recorded for this clone. The chain is built from TRBV2 and TRBJ1-5, with D possibly matching TRBD1 (5 bases). The germline V gene encodes CDR1 SNHLY and CDR2 FYNNEI. V lost 8 bases and J 4 bases, leaving 12 bases between the germline ends. This CDR3 is built from 13 residues. The CDR3 sequence is CASAGDLNQPQHF. CDR3 DNA: TGTGCCAGCGCGGGGGATTTGAATCAGCCCCAGCATTTT.

The V call is TRBV7-7, the J call TRBJ1-3; maybe TRBD1 (5 bases). CDR1 is SSHAT, CDR2 FNYEAQ, per germline (reference sequence). CDR3 length equals 14 residues. V lost 3 bases, J lost 0 bases, and 6 bases lay in between. CDR3 in amino acids: CASSLGPSGNTIYF. In DNA form, the CDR3 reads TGTGCCAGCAGCTTGGGGCCCTCTGGAAACACCATATATTTT.

This chain links TRBV19 with TRBJ2-1; unclear D gene. The CDR3 sequence is 13 residues long. Trimming left V 3 bases short and J 5 bases short, with 8 bases between. Germline V gene data show CDR1 as LNHDA and CDR2 as SQIVND (reference sequence). The CDR3 DNA reads TGTGCCAGTAGTATGATCGGTCACAATGAGCAGTTCTTC. Protein: CASSMIGHNEQFF. Using reference TRBV19 and TRBJ2-1 for the parts outside the CDR3, the full variable domain is DGGITQSPKYLFRKEGQNVTLSCEQNLNHDAMYWYRQDPGQGLRLIYYSQIVNDFQKGDIAEGYSVSREKKESFPLTVTSAQKNPTAFYLCASSMIGHNEQFFGPGTRLTVL.

This CDR3 is CASSDRVNEQFF. CDR3 bases: TGTGCCAGTAGTGACAGGGTAAATGAGCAGTTCTTC. V gene TRBV19 combines with J gene TRBJ2-1; 7 nucleotides match TRBD1. The CDR3 runs 12 residues. Germline CDR1 reads LNHDA; CDR2 reads SQIVND (reference sequence). J gave up 7 bases and V 5 bases, and 2 bases lay outside the gene matches.

V usage is TRBV6-5 and J usage is TRBJ1-2; possible D gene TRBD1, 5 bases. Germline V gene data show CDR1 as MNHEY and CDR2 as SVGAGI. V lost 6 bases to trimming and J lost 6 bases, with 8 bases between them. CDR3 length: 11 residues. The CDR3: CASSPGNGYTF. The CDR3 nucleotides read TGTGCCAGCAGCCCAGGGAATGGCTACACCTTC.

This chain uses TRBV7-8 with TRBJ1-2; TRBD1 might be the D (5 bases). Germline V gives CDR1 SGHVS, CDR2 FQNEAQ. V gave up 3 bases and J gave up 8 bases, with 22 bases separating them. This CDR3 has 16 amino acids. The CDR3 DNA reads TGTGCCAGCAGCTTGGGGGACCGAAGCCCTCCGCGGGGCTACACCTTC. It is translated as CASSLGDRSPPRGYTF.

V gene TRBV25-1 combines with J gene TRBJ1-6; TRBD1 matches at 7 bases. The CDR3 spans 14 residues. J was trimmed by 5 bases and V by 5 bases; bases with no gene match: 3. Germline V lookup: CDR1 MGHDK, CDR2 SYGVNS. This chain's CDR3 is CASSRTGDNSPLHF. Here the CDR3 DNA reads TGTGCCAGCAGTAGGACAGGAGATAATTCACCCCTCCACTTT.